The 7 T cell receptor beta chains in this list originate from one sample, sequenced in a study of T cell repertoires in aging, cancer and after chemotherapy. TCR beta rearrangements were amplified from peripheral blood genomic DNA. A mixed TRB-A/B primer pool amplified rearranged TRB by multiplex touch-down PCR. A single record per CDR3 protein comes from TCRdb applying MiXCR to the multiplex PCR reads. The sample carries 12,000 or so distinct CDR3 sequences, roughly 29% recorded once. Material: blood. Receptor source: a human donor in good health. The donor label of this sample is uncertain.

This clonotype is labeled medium-sized. The chain uses TRBV27 and TRBJ2-1; 15 nucleotides align to TRBD2. This CDR3 has 16 amino acids. V dropped 7 bases and J dropped 6; count of bases not matched to a gene: 7. Germline-derived CDR1 and CDR2 are MNHEY and SMNVEV (reference sequence). CDR3 loop: CASTSGTSGGSNEQFF. The CDR3 DNA reads TGTGCCAGCACCTCGGGGACTAGCGGGGGGTCCAATGAGCAGTTCTTC.

This clonotype was seen a few times. Germline and junction disagree at one end, which may indicate a read error. The rearrangement joins TRBV27 to TRBJ2-7; D unresolved. The CDR3 totals 13 residues. CDR1 is MNHEY, CDR2 SMNVEV, per germline (reference sequence). CDR3 bases: TGTGCCAGCAGTTTCGGCTTACGGACCGAGGAGTACTTC. It codes for CASSFGLRTEEYF.

This clonotype is labeled as medium-sized. The CDR3: CASGPSSGHEQYF. CDR3 sequence (DNA): TGTGCCAGCGGGCCTAGCTCTGGCCACGAGCAGTACTTC. The rearrangement links TRBV19 to TRBJ2-7; weak D call: TRBD2 (5 bases). Germline V gives CDR1 LNHDA, CDR2 SQIVND (reference sequence). V lost 9 bases to trimming and J lost 5 bases, with 17 bases between them. CDR3 length: 13 amino acids.

J is TRBJ1-2 and V is TRBV30, with a possible D match to TRBD1 (5 bases). Germline V gene lookup returns CDR1 GTSNPN and CDR2 SVGIG (reference sequence). V gave up 5 bases and J gave up 8 bases, with 15 bases separating them. CDR3 length: 12 amino acids. CDR3 loop: CAWELAGTGYTF. For the CDR3, the DNA is TGTGCCTGGGAATTAGCGGGGACCGGCTACACCTTC.

A few counts support this clonotype. This chain joins TRBV6-1 and TRBJ2-6; the D is unclear. CDR3 length: 15 residues. V was clipped by 7 bases and J by 2 bases, with 12 bases between them. The germline gives CDR1 MNHNS, CDR2 SASEGT. The CDR3, as DNA: TGTGCCAGCAAGAGTCTAGGGCCTGGGGCCAACGTCCTGACTTTC. It codes for CASKSLGPGANVLTF.

This clonotype was found a few times. The V and J genes are TRBV27 and TRBJ1-2; TRBD1 might be the D (6 bases). The CDR3 loop spans 13 amino acids. V lost 5 bases and J 4 bases, leaving 11 bases between the germline ends. Germline loops: CDR1 MNHEY, CDR2 SMNVEV (reference sequence). CDR3 region: CASSLGAGYGYTF. The CDR3, as DNA: TGTGCCAGCAGTCTGGGGGCGGGCTATGGCTACACCTTC.

This clonotype was counted only a few times. The gene calls are TRBV18 and TRBJ2-7, with a tentative D call TRBD2 (6 bases). Looked up from germline, CDR1 is KGHSH and CDR2 is LQKENI. The CDR3 runs to 15 residues. Trimming stripped 3 bases from V and 1 base from J, with 13 bases between. The CDR3 protein is CASSPPGLKSYEQYF. Written as DNA, the CDR3 is TGTGCCAGCTCACCGCCGGGACTTAAATCCTACGAGCAGTACTTC.